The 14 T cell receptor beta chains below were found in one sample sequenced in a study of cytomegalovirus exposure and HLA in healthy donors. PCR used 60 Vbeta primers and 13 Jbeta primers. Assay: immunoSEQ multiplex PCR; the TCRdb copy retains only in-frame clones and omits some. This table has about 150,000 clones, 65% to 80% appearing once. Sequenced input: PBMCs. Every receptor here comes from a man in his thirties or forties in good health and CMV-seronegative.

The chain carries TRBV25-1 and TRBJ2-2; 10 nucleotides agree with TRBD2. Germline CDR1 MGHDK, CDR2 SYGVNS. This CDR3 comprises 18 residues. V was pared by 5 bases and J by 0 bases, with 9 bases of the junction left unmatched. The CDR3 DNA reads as TGTGCCAGCAGTCCGGGGACTAGCGACTACTCGAACACCGGGGAGCTGTTTTTT. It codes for CASSPGTSDYSNTGELFF. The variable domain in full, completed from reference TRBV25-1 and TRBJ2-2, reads EADIYQTPRYLVIGTGKKITLECSQTMGHDKMYWYQQDPGMELHLIHYSYGVNSTEKGDLSSESTVSRIRTEHFPLTLESARPSHTSQYLCASSPGTSDYSNTGELFFGEGSRLTVL.

The CDR3 DNA reads as TGTGCCAGCAAAGCAGGGAACTATGGCTACACCTTC. Protein product: CASKAGNYGYTF. V gene TRBV5-4 combines with J gene TRBJ1-2; maybe TRBD1 (5 bases). CDR3 length: 12 amino acids. V was pared by 6 bases and J by 2 bases, with 8 bases between. Germline V gives CDR1 SGHNT, CDR2 YYREEE (reference sequence).

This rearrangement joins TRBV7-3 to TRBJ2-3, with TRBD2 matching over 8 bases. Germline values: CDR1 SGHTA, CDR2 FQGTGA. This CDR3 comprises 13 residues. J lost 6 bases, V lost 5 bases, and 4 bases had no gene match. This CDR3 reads CASSPRGADTQYF. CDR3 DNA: TGTGCCAGCAGCCCGCGGGGGGCGGATACGCAGTATTTT.

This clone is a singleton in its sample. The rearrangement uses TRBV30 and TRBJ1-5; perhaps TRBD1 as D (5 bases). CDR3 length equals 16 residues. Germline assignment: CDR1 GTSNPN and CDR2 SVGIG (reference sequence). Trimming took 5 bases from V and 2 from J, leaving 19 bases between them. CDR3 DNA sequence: TGTGCCTGGGTGAAGGGAGGCGCGGGGGGCAATCAGCCCCAGCATTTT. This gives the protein CAWVKGGAGGNQPQHF.

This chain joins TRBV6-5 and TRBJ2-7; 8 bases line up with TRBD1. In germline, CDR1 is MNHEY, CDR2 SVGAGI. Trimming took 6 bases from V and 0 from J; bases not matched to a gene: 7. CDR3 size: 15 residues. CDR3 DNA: TGTGCCAGCAGGTTCAGACAGGGGTTCTCCTACGAGCAGTACTTC. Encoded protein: CASRFRQGFSYEQYF.

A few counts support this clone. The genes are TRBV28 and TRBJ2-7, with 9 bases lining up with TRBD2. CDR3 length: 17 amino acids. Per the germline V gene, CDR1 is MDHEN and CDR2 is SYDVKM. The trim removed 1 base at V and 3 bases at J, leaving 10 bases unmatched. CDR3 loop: CASSLSAGGRLSYEQYF. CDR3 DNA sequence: TGTGCCAGCAGTTTATCCGCGGGGGGGCGGTTAAGCTACGAGCAGTACTTC.

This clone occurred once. The CDR3 protein is CASSPSNRDQPQHF. CDR3 bases: TGTGCCAGCTCACCAAGTAACAGAGATCAGCCCCAGCATTTT. J is TRBJ1-5 and V is TRBV18; D remains unclear. V was trimmed by 2 bases and J by 5 bases, leaving 10 bases between them. The germline V gene encodes CDR1 KGHSH and CDR2 LQKENI. This CDR3 has 14 amino acids.

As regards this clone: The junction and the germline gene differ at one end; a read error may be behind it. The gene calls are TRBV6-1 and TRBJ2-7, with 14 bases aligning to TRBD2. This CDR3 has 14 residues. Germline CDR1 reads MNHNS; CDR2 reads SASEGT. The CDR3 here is CAGSETSGGDEQYF. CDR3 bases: TGTGCCGGCAGTGAGACTAGCGGGGGGGACGAGCAGTACTTC.

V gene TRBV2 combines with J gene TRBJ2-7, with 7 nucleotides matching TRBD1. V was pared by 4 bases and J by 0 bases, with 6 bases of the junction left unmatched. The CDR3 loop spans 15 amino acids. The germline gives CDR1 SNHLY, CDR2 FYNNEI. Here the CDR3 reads CASSVSGTVSYEQYF. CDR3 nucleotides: TGTGCCAGCAGTGTCTCCGGGACAGTCTCCTACGAGCAGTACTTC.

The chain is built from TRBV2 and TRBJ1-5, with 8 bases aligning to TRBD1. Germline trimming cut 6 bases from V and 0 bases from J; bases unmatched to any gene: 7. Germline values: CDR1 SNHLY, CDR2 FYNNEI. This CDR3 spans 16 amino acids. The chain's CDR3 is CASRSDRAYSNQPQHF. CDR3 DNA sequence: TGTGCCAGCAGATCGGACAGGGCCTATAGCAATCAGCCCCAGCATTTT.

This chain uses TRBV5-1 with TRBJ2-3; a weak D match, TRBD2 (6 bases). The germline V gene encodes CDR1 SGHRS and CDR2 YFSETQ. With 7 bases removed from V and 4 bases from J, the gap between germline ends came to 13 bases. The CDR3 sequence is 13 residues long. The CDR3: CASGGTSPDTQYF. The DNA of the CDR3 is TGCGCCAGCGGGGGGACCTCCCCAGATACGCAGTATTTT.

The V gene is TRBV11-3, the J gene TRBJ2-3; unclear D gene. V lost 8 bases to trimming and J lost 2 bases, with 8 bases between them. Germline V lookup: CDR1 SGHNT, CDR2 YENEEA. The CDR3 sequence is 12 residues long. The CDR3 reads CASGQNTDTQYF. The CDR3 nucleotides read TGTGCCAGCGGGCAGAACACAGATACGCAGTATTTT.

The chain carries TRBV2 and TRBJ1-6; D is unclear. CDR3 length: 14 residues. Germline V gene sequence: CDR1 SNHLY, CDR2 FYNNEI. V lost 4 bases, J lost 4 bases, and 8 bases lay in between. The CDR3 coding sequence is TGTGCCAGCAGTGCAGAGCGGTATAATTCACCCCTCCACTTT. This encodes CASSAERYNSPLHF.

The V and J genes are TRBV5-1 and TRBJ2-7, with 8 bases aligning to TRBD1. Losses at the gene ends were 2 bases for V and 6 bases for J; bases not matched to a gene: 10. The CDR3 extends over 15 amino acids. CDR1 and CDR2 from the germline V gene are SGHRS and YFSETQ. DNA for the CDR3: TGCGCCAGCAGCTTTACGGACAGGGAAAGGAGCGAGCAGTACTTC. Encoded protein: CASSFTDRERSEQYF. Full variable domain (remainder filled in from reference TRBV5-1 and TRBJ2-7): KAGVTQTPRYLIKTRGQQVTLSCSPISGHRSVSWYQQTPGQGLQFLFEYFSETQRNKGNFPGRFSGRQFSNSRSEMNVSTLELGDSALYLCASSFTDRERSEQYFGPGTRLTVT.